This TCR beta chain was found in a study of blood T cell repertoires in COVID-19. Study-level background: Samples of COVID-19 (acute and convalescent) were obtained from the United States, Italy and Spain. T cells, B-cell-depleted T cells, or PBMCs provided the cDNA or gDNA that served as material.

CDR1 and CDR2 from the germline V gene are SGHRS and YFSETQ. The V and J ends lost 1 base and 7 bases respectively, with 19 bases between them. This CDR3 is built from 16 residues. As handled by the study authors: Researchers report that nucleated cell counts were estimated from reference gene primer amplification. Here immunoSEQ multiplex PCR was the method, and the copy in TCRdb shows in-frame clones only, minus some. The V and J calls and the clone size are those of that table, but D and trimming were determined from the DNA. This table holds roughly 120,000 clones, roughly 82% found once. The sequence was collected from an elderly woman with active or convalescent COVID-19. The chain joins TRBV5-1 to TRBJ2-3, with D perhaps matching TRBD2 (6 bases). Source material: peripheral blood. As DNA, the CDR3 is TGCGCCAGCAGCTTGTATTCGGGAGATCAGTCAAATACGCAGTATTTT. Protein: CASSLYSGDQSNTQYF.